The 7 T cell receptor beta chains listed next were all sequenced from one sample in a study of T cells in women clearing cervical HPV infection. The repertoire was sequenced with immunoSEQ multiplex PCR; TCRdb's copy has only in-frame clones and lacks some. This listing includes 30,000 to 40,000 clones. Input material: blood buffy coat. These receptor sequences come from a woman between 18 and 75 years old with a cervical HPV16 infection that either progressed to CIN3+ or cleared (not recorded which).

On this clone itself: Read sequence stops 3 residues before the CDR3 end, and the germline J gene provides the missing end. V is TRBV5-1 and J is TRBJ2-3; 8 bases align to TRBD1. Trimming took 4 bases from V and 2 from J; bases not matched to a gene: 6. This CDR3 region has 15 residues. The germline CDR1 and CDR2 sequences are SGHRS and YFSETQ. CDR3 in amino acids: CASSLVTGVTDTQYF. The sequenced part of the CDR3 DNA is TGCGCCAGCAGCCTCGTGACAGGGGTCACAGATACG.

With respect to this clone: The read falls 3 residues short of the CDR3 end, and the missing part is taken from the germline J gene. The chain is built from TRBV10-3 and TRBJ2-7; 10 nucleotides agree with TRBD1. Trimming at V came to 6 bases and at J to 4 bases, leaving 6 bases not matched to a gene. This CDR3 region has 14 residues. Germline assignment: CDR1 ENHRY and CDR2 SYGVKD. CDR3 DNA (partial): TGTGCCATCAGAACCGGGACAGGGGAGTACGAG. It is translated as CAIRTGTGEYE. The full CDR3 reads CAIRTGTGEYEQYF.

For this clone: The CDR3 end lies 3 residues beyond the end of the read and is filled in from the germline J gene. The chain uses TRBV6-2 or TRBV6-3 and TRBJ2-3; TRBD1 matches 8 bases. Germline trimming cut 4 bases from V and 6 bases from J; bases unmatched to any gene: 6. Germline V gives CDR1 MNHEY, CDR2 SVGEGT. This CDR3 is built from 14 residues. The part of the CDR3 DNA that was read is TGTGCCAGCAGTTGGACAGGGCCCCCGGATACG. Encoded protein: CASSWTGPPDT. The full CDR3 protein reads CASSWTGPPDTQYF.

For this clone: Read sequence stops 3 residues before the CDR3 end, and the germline J gene provides the missing end. V usage is TRBV6-2 or TRBV6-3 and J usage is TRBJ2-1; no clear D gene. Germline V CDR1 and CDR2: MNHEY, SVGEGT. Trimming shortened V by 3 bases and J by 7 bases, and 22 bases separated the two germline ends. This CDR3 comprises 17 residues. The CDR3 reads CASSYGLPDRNRNEQFF. CDR3 bases read: TGTGCCAGCAGTTATGGGCTTCCGGATCGGAATAGAAATGAG.

Concerning this clone itself: An end of the junction does not agree with germline; a read error may underlie this. The DNA ends 3 residues before the CDR3 does, and the rest of the CDR3 is filled in from the germline J gene. The chain uses TRBV4-2 and TRBJ2-3; 9 bases agree with TRBD2. This CDR3 is built from 15 residues. The germline CDR1 and CDR2 sequences are LGHNA and YNFKEQ. CDR3 region: CASSQGTSSTDTQYF. Incomplete CDR3 DNA: TGCGCCAGCAGCCAAGGGACTAGCTCGACAGATACG.

On this clone itself: The observed sequence ends 3 residues before the CDR3 terminus, with the missing tail filled in from the germline J gene. The chain is built from TRBV30 and TRBJ1-3; D is undetermined. Germline V gene lookup returns CDR1 GTSNPN and CDR2 SVGIG (reference sequence). V lost 0 bases, J lost 1 base, and 16 bases lay in between. The CDR3 contains 17 residues. CDR3 DNA (partial): TGTGCCTGGAGTGTTGGAGGGCGCCGTCGATCTGGAAACACC. It specifies CAWSVGGRRRSGNT. The whole CDR3 reads CAWSVGGRRRSGNTIYF.

In regard to this clone: The read stops 3 residues short of the end of the CDR3; the missing end is completed from the germline J gene. The chain employs TRBV3-1 (or the pseudogene TRBV3-2) and TRBJ1-5, with 8 positions matching TRBD1. The CDR3 spans 14 residues. After removal of 4 bases from V and 9 bases from J, the junction contained 8 bases not matched to a gene. Germline values: CDR1 LGHDT, CDR2 YNNKEL (reference sequence). The CDR3 protein is CASSPDRGDSPQHF. The CDR3 DNA, read in part, is TGTGCCAGCAGCCCTGACAGGGGAGATTCGCCC.